Listed here are 9 T cell receptor beta chains from one sample, sequenced in a study of cytomegalovirus exposure and HLA in healthy donors. The PCR employed 60 Vbeta primers together with 13 Jbeta primers. Profiled with immunoSEQ multiplex PCR; TCRdb holds only in-frame clones, not every one. The table shows some 200,000 clones, with 84% occurring only once. The specimen sequenced was PBMCs. The receptor set was obtained from a woman aged 45-65 years in good health and CMV-seropositive.

This chain links TRBV20-1 with TRBJ2-7, with D hard to call. The CDR3 is made up of 11 amino acids. V was pared by 0 bases and J by 9 bases, with 9 bases between. Germline CDR1 and CDR2: DFQATT and SNEGSKA (reference sequence). The CDR3 here is CSAREGPGQYF. Written as DNA, the CDR3 is TGCAGTGCTAGAGAAGGTCCGGGGCAGTACTTC.

CDR3 residues: CASSGGQGGGIQYF. The CDR3 DNA reads as TGCGCCAGCAGCGGGGGACAGGGGGGAGGCATTCAGTACTTC. The chain recombines TRBV5-1 with TRBJ2-4; TRBD1 matches at 11 bases. Trimming at V came to 4 bases and at J to 9 bases, leaving 6 bases not matched to a gene. CDR3 length: 14 residues. The V gene's germline CDR1 is SGHRS and CDR2 YFSETQ.

Details on this clone: One end of the junction is discordant with germline, which a read error may explain. The V call is TRBV20-1, the J call TRBJ2-7; no firm D call. The germline V gene encodes CDR1 DFQATT and CDR2 SNEGSKA (reference sequence). The CDR3 loop spans 11 amino acids. In DNA form, the CDR3 reads TGCAGTGCTAGAGATAGAACAGAGATATTCTTC. This translates into CSARDRTEIFF.

The chain is built from TRBV27 and TRBJ2-5; 12 nucleotides line up with TRBD1. With V trimmed by 6 bases and J by 9 bases, 2 bases remained unmatched. The CDR3 length is 12 residues. CDR1 and CDR2 (germline): MNHEY, SMNVEV (reference sequence). Here the CDR3 DNA reads TGTGCCAGCAGGGGACAGGGGGCTTCCCAGTACTTC. Its protein is CASRGQGASQYF.

The rearrangement links TRBV27 to TRBJ1-6; D is perhaps TRBD1 (5 bases). This CDR3 spans 16 amino acids. The V end was cut by 5 bases, the J end by 0 bases, with 11 bases between. Germline V CDR1 and CDR2: MNHEY, SMNVEV (reference sequence). CDR3 DNA sequence: TGTGCCAGCAGTCCTGGGGGGAACTCCTATAATTCACCCCTCCACTTT. Translated: CASSPGGNSYNSPLHF.

This rearrangement joins TRBV15 to TRBJ2-5; D gene unclear. The J call could be wrong; TRBJ2-7 is a better fit for the DNA end. This CDR3 comprises 13 residues. Per germline, CDR1 LNHNV and CDR2 YYDKDF (reference sequence). CDR3 sequence reads: CATSRERSYEQYF. The CDR3 DNA reads as TGTGCCACCAGCAGAGAACGTAGCTACGAGCAGTACTTC.

This clone showed up just a few times. The rearrangement joins TRBV7-9 to TRBJ1-2; 10 positions match TRBD1. This CDR3 spans 13 amino acids. With 4 bases clipped from V and 7 bases from J, the junction kept 3 bases outside the gene matches. CDR1 is SEHNR, CDR2 FQNEAQ, per germline (reference sequence). The CDR3 here is CASSSGTGVGYTF. The DNA of the CDR3 is TGTGCCAGCAGCTCCGGGACAGGGGTTGGCTACACCTTC.

V usage is TRBV6-5 and J usage is TRBJ1-2; 8 bases align to TRBD1. Germline assignment: CDR1 MNHEY and CDR2 SVGAGI. J gave up 3 bases and V 5 bases, and 5 bases lay outside the gene matches. This CDR3 has 14 amino acids. In DNA form, the CDR3 reads TGTGCCAGCAGTGTAGGACAGGGCTACTATGGCTACACCTTC. As protein: CASSVGQGYYGYTF.

The gene calls are TRBV9 and TRBJ2-4; maybe TRBD1 (6 bases). Germline lookup yields CDR1 SGDLS and CDR2 YYNGEE. Trimming took off 4 bases at V and 3 bases at J, with 17 bases between the two ends. The CDR3 is made up of 16 amino acids. As DNA, the CDR3 is TGTGCCAGCAGCTGGGACCGGGACACCTTCAAAAACATTCAGTACTTC. It is translated as CASSWDRDTFKNIQYF. The full variable domain, with the rest looked up from reference TRBV9 and TRBJ2-4, is DSGVTQTPKHLITATGQRVTLRCSPRSGDLSVYWYQQSLDQGLQFLIQYYNGEERAKGNILERFSAQQFPDLHSELNLSSLELGDSALYFCASSWDRDTFKNIQYFGAGTRLSVL.